This T cell receptor (beta chain) was sequenced in a study of blood T cell repertoires in COVID-19. On the study more broadly: Researchers got acute and convalescent COVID-19 samples from the United States, Italy and Spain.

Method: immunoSEQ multiplex PCR; TCRdb's copy keeps in-frame clones and lacks some. In the table there are about 260,000 clones, over 70% of which are singletons. The CDR3 covers 17 residues. J lost 3 bases, V lost 1 base, and 7 bases had no gene match. The germline V gene has CDR1 MNHNS and CDR2 SASEGT. The sample consisted of peripheral blood. The V call is TRBV6-1, the J call TRBJ1-3; 9 bases map to TRBD1. This TCR was recovered from a woman between 40 and 50 years old who had recovered from COVID-19. In DNA, the CDR3 is TGTGCCAGCAGTGAAGTTGGACAGGGGTTAGGTGGAAACACCATATATTTT. Protein product: CASSEVGQGLGGNTIYF.